The 26 T cell receptor beta chains below come from one sample, sequenced in a study of blood T cells in healthy people across ages (dated by TCRdb to 2013 to 2016). The library was prepared using 5' RACE. Data came from an Illumina HiSeq 2500. A second PCR of about 6 to 11 cycles was performed with a sample-barcoded 5' primer and a J-beta primer mix. The public sequencing data were trimmed at Q25 with fastp and processed into clonotypes with MiXCR by TCRdb, which kept only in-frame beta chains. For every CDR3 protein sequence, its rows merge into one entry that carries the most common genes and DNA. For this sample the table gives over a million distinct CDR3 sequences, of which around 39% were detected only once. Roughly 8.2% of the sample rests with the top ten. The sequenced sample consisted of blood. Receptors originate from a woman aged 18 to 35 in good health.

This clonotype was observed once. The V call is TRBV4-1, the J call TRBJ2-6; 10 bases are a match to TRBD1. J was trimmed by 2 bases and V by 1 base; bases with no gene match: 5. Germline lookup yields CDR1 MGHRA and CDR2 YSYEKL. The CDR3 sequence is 18 residues long. This CDR3 reads CASSQVGQGSAGANVLTF. Written as DNA, the CDR3 is TGCGCCAGCAGCCAAGTGGGACAGGGGTCAGCTGGGGCCAACGTCCTGACTTTC.

The table lists this clonotype with a count of one. The J gene is TRBJ2-5, the V gene TRBV20-1; 7 positions agree with TRBD2. The end of the DNA fits TRBJ2-7 better, so the J call may be wrong. The CDR3 runs to 15 residues. Germline values: CDR1 DFQATT, CDR2 SNEGSKA (reference sequence). The CDR3 nucleotides are TGCAGTGCCACCAGGGCACTAGCGTTCACCTACGAGCAGTACTTC. Its translation is CSATRALAFTYEQYF.

Only a few counts were recorded for this clonotype. The chain employs TRBV11-2 and TRBJ2-1, with 8 bases fitting TRBD2. The V segment lost 0 bases and the J segment 2 bases; nucleotides outside the gene matches: 6. Germline CDR1 reads SGHAT; CDR2 reads FQNNGV. The CDR3 covers 17 residues. The CDR3 protein is CASSLEVRLATYNEQFF. CDR3 nucleotide sequence: TGTGCCAGCAGCTTAGAAGTACGACTAGCGACCTACAATGAGCAGTTCTTC.

V usage is TRBV6-5 and J usage is TRBJ2-7; 11 bases map to TRBD2. The junction had 8 bases not matched to a gene; V was cut back by 7 bases and J by 0 bases. CDR3 size: 16 residues. The germline V gene has CDR1 MNHEY and CDR2 SVGAGI. The CDR3 sequence: CASIRLAGGTSYEQYF. The CDR3 region has the DNA TGTGCCAGCATACGGCTAGCGGGGGGTACCTCCTACGAGCAGTACTTC.

The rearrangement uses TRBV12-3 or TRBV12-4 and TRBJ2-1; 9 nucleotides align to TRBD2. Losses at the gene ends were 7 bases for V and 5 bases for J; bases not matched to a gene: 12. This CDR3 region has 16 residues. The CDR3 DNA is TGTGCCAGCAACACACTATACCTAGCGGGAAACAATGAGCAGTTCTTC. Amino acids: CASNTLYLAGNNEQFF.

This clonotype was seen a few times. The chain uses TRBV4-2 and TRBJ2-1; D might be TRBD1 (5 bases). The length of the CDR3 is 17 residues. Deletions cut 0 bases from V and 0 bases from J, with 12 bases between. Germline lookup yields CDR1 LGHNA and CDR2 YNFKEQ. CDR3 DNA: TGTGCCAGCAGCCAAGATATAGGGGCCAGCTCCTACAATGAGCAGTTCTTC. This gives the protein CASSQDIGASSYNEQFF.

V gene TRBV20-1 combines with J gene TRBJ1-2; TRBD1 matches at 9 bases. The CDR3 is 16 residues long. Looked up from germline, CDR1 is DFQATT and CDR2 is SNEGSKA (reference sequence). The junction had 10 bases not matched to a gene; V was cut back by 1 base and J by 4 bases. This CDR3 is CSARGSGTGLVYGYTF. The CDR3 coding sequence is TGCAGTGCTAGAGGCTCCGGGACAGGGTTGGTCTATGGCTACACCTTC.

This clonotype was counted only a few times. The rearrangement joins TRBV5-1 to TRBJ2-7; unclear D gene. V gave up 0 bases and J gave up 4 bases, with 8 bases separating them. This CDR3 contains 13 residues. The germline gives CDR1 SGHRS, CDR2 YFSETQ. The CDR3, as DNA: TGCGCCAGCAGCTTGGTAGGGATTTACGAGCAGTACTTC. Residues: CASSLVGIYEQYF.

The chain employs TRBV7-8 and TRBJ2-7; 9 bases line up with TRBD1. CDR3 length: 15 amino acids. The germline CDR1 and CDR2 sequences are SGHVS and FQNEAQ. V shed 4 bases and J 5 bases; nucleotides not matched to a gene: 9. CDR3 sequence (DNA): TGTGCCAGCAGCTCAAACAGGGGGCGCCTCAACGAGCAGTACTTC. As protein: CASSSNRGRLNEQYF.

This clonotype appeared a few times. CDR3 sequence: CASSLLGTSAPNNEQFF. CDR3 coding DNA: TGTGCCAGCAGTTTACTGGGGACTAGCGCCCCTAACAATGAGCAGTTCTTC. V and J are TRBV12-3 or TRBV12-4 and TRBJ2-1, with 10 bases lining up with TRBD2. CDR3 length: 17 residues. V was clipped by 2 bases and J by 5 bases; unmatched bases: 9.

The V call is TRBV7-2, the J call TRBJ2-5; 9 positions agree with TRBD2. The CDR3 consists of 13 residues. CDR1 SGHTA and CDR2 FQGNSA come from the germline V gene. With V trimmed by 4 bases and J by 4 bases, 1 base remained unmatched. The CDR3 region is CASSWTSVETQYF. CDR3 DNA: TGTGCCAGCAGCTGGACTAGCGTAGAGACCCAGTACTTC.

The chain carries TRBV7-9 and TRBJ2-1; D might be TRBD1 or TRBD2, each matching 5 bases. This CDR3 spans 17 amino acids. CDR1 SEHNR and CDR2 FQNEAQ come from the germline V gene (reference sequence). V lost 2 bases and J 0 bases, leaving 14 bases between the germline ends. The CDR3 region has the DNA TGTGCCAGCAGCTTAACAACCGGGACGTCCTCCTACAATGAGCAGTTCTTC. It translates to CASSLTTGTSSYNEQFF.

The chain joins TRBV20-1 to TRBJ2-1; a possible D gene is TRBD2 (7 bases). The germline gives CDR1 DFQATT, CDR2 SNEGSKA (reference sequence). The CDR3 contains 12 residues. V was shortened by 8 bases and J by 0 bases, with 8 bases between the two germline ends. The CDR3 DNA sequence: TGCAGTAGGGGGGGCTCCTACAATGAGCAGTTCTTC. Translating it yields CSRGGSYNEQFF.

This chain joins TRBV12-3 or TRBV12-4 and TRBJ2-5; TRBD2 matches 7 bases. The CDR3 contains 14 residues. Trimming removed 6 bases from V and 11 bases from J; junction bases left unmatched: 15. The CDR3 is CASSRLAAYNEQYF. Written as DNA, the CDR3 is TGTGCCAGCAGCAGGCTAGCGGCTTACAATGAGCAGTACTTC.

The chain combines TRBV15 with TRBJ1-6, with D unresolved. The germline V and J ends were trimmed by 5 bases and 7 bases, with 12 bases remaining between them. The germline gives CDR1 LNHNV, CDR2 YYDKDF (reference sequence). This CDR3 comprises 14 residues. CDR3 bases: TGTGCCACCAGCGTGATTGGAGGGAATTCACCCCTCCACTTT. Its translation is CATSVIGGNSPLHF.

This clonotype was detected only a few times. The chain employs TRBV11-2 and TRBJ2-1; D perhaps matches TRBD2 (5 bases). CDR1 is SGHAT and CDR2 is FQNNGV in the germline V gene. The CDR3 is made up of 14 amino acids. V dropped 8 bases and J dropped 2 bases, with 13 bases sitting between them. The CDR3 region is CASGPGLTYNEQFF. CDR3 DNA: TGTGCCAGCGGACCTGGACTTACCTACAATGAGCAGTTCTTC.

V and J are TRBV27 and TRBJ1-5; TRBD1 is a possible D gene (5 bases). Trimming took 3 bases from V and 4 from J, leaving 31 bases between them. CDR1 and CDR2 (germline): MNHEY, SMNVEV (reference sequence). This CDR3 comprises 21 residues. CDR3 sequence: CASSFLDYPRSSRAGNQPQHF. DNA of the CDR3: TGTGCCAGCAGTTTCCTAGACTACCCTCGTAGTTCCAGGGCTGGAAATCAGCCCCAGCATTTT.

The chain joins TRBV29-1 to TRBJ1-1; D gene ambiguous. Trimming took off 5 bases at V and 3 bases at J, with 13 bases between the two ends. This CDR3 has 13 amino acids. CDR1 is SQVTM and CDR2 is ANQGSEA in the germline V gene. The CDR3 sequence is CSVNPGRDTEAFF. The CDR3 bases are TGCAGCGTTAATCCGGGTCGAGACACTGAAGCTTTCTTT. The whole variable domain, remainder taken from reference TRBV29-1 and TRBJ1-1, is SAVISQKPSRDICQRGTSLTIQCQVDSQVTMMFWYRQQPGQSLTLIATANQGSEATYESGFVIDKFPISRPNLTFSTLTVSNMSPEDSSIYLCSVNPGRDTEAFFGQGTRLTVV.

This clonotype was seen only a few times. The chain recombines TRBV4-1 with TRBJ1-2; D uncertain. Trimming removed 1 base at V and 6 bases at J, with 15 bases between. The CDR3 covers 15 residues. The germline V gene encodes CDR1 MGHRA and CDR2 YSYEKL. The CDR3 is CASSQGFVRRHGYTF. CDR3 coding DNA: TGCGCCAGCAGCCAAGGCTTTGTCCGACGGCATGGCTACACCTTC.

This clonotype has just a few counts. The chain uses TRBV27 and TRBJ2-7; 9 bases map to TRBD2. Germline V gives CDR1 MNHEY, CDR2 SMNVEV (reference sequence). J gave up 2 bases and V 6 bases, and 5 bases lay outside the gene matches. The CDR3 totals 14 residues. The CDR3 nucleotides are TGTGCCAGCAGAGGACTAGCGAACACCTACGAGCAGTACTTC. Amino acids: CASRGLANTYEQYF.

This clonotype appeared a few times. V usage is TRBV6-1 and J usage is TRBJ2-5; a possible D gene is TRBD2 (6 bases). The CDR3 sequence is 15 residues long. Germline-derived CDR1 and CDR2 are MNHNS and SASEGT. Trimming removed 3 bases at V and 5 bases at J, with 16 bases between. The CDR3 region is CASSEMDYLTETQYF. CDR3 in DNA: TGTGCCAGCAGTGAGATGGACTACCTTACGGAGACCCAGTACTTC.

The V call is TRBV12-3 or TRBV12-4, the J call TRBJ1-2; TRBD1 might be the D (5 bases). V dropped 4 bases and J dropped 6 bases, with 18 bases sitting between them. The CDR3 loop spans 15 amino acids. The CDR3 DNA reads TGTGCCAGCAGTTGTGGGGGGGGAAGGAAGAATGGCTACACCTTC. This translates into CASSCGGGRKNGYTF.

The rearrangement joins TRBV11-1 to TRBJ2-2; D call uncertain. The CDR3 contains 13 residues. V was pared by 6 bases and J by 6 bases, with 11 bases between. Germline-derived CDR1 and CDR2 are SGHAT and FQDESV (reference sequence). The CDR3 protein is CASRPIYPGELFF. The CDR3 DNA reads TGTGCCAGCAGGCCCATCTACCCCGGGGAGCTGTTTTTT.

The chain recombines TRBV11-2 with TRBJ2-1, with D tentatively TRBD2 (5 bases). Between the trimmed V and J ends, which lost 4 bases and 7 bases, there was a span of 20 bases. CDR1 SGHAT and CDR2 FQNNGV come from the germline V gene. This CDR3 has 16 amino acids. CDR3 amino acids: CASSSGERAFVNEQFF. The CDR3 DNA reads as TGTGCCAGCAGCTCGGGCGAGAGGGCCTTTGTAAATGAGCAGTTCTTC.

Worth noting for this clonotype: One junction end disagrees with the germline gene, perhaps due to a read error. The rearrangement uses TRBV3-1 and TRBJ2-7, with 10 bases identical to TRBD2. CDR1 and CDR2 from the germline V gene are LGHDT and YNNKEL (reference sequence). This CDR3 has 15 residues. The CDR3 DNA is TGTGCTAGCAGCCAAGCGGTAGCGGGGGGCCACGAGCAGTACTTC. Encoded protein: CASSQAVAGGHEQYF.

The V call is TRBV20-1, the J call TRBJ2-7, with D maybe TRBD2 (6 bases). The V end was cut by 3 bases, the J end by 2 bases, with 8 bases between. Looked up from germline, CDR1 is DFQATT and CDR2 is SNEGSKA (reference sequence). CDR3 length: 12 residues. The CDR3 spells CSASAGTYEQYF. Written as DNA, the CDR3 is TGCAGTGCTAGTGCGGGAACCTACGAGCAGTACTTC.